The clone carrying this T cell receptor beta chain was seen only once. With a much larger clone just one base away, this may be a read error. The template was RNA from unsorted bulk tissue. This non-tumor lung sample came from over 3 cm beyond the tumor edge. Three rounds of nested PCR, following a modified ARM-PCR protocol, produced the TCRbeta library. TCRdb independently ran MiXCR on the multiplex PCR reads; one entry per CDR3 protein. This table has tens of thousands of distinct CDR3 sequences, roughly 60% appearing once. Germline CDR1 is DFQATT and CDR2 is SNEGSKA (reference sequence). This CDR3 spans 14 amino acids. Trimming took 3 bases from V and 1 from J, leaving 11 bases between them. These data originate in a study of tumor and adjacent non-tumor tissue in lung cancer.

This rearrangement joins TRBV20-1 to TRBJ2-3; perhaps D is TRBD1 or TRBD2 (5 bases each). The sample comprised distant non-tumor lung tissue. This clonotype originated in a woman between 65 and 79 years old with non-small cell lung cancer. The CDR3 DNA sequence: TGCAGTGCTAGCACCGAGGGGCGCACAGATACGCAGTATTTT. Its protein product is CSASTEGRTDTQYF.